This entry describes one T cell receptor beta chain. No antigen is known for it. This entry belongs to a study of cytomegalovirus exposure and HLA in healthy donors. Study results and caveats: With further analysis later on, most CMV-associated TCR beta chains appeared HLA-restricted.

Vbeta (60) and Jbeta (13) primers were used in the PCR. TCRdb's copy holds only in-frame clones and misses some; the assay was immunoSEQ multiplex PCR. The table includes about 140,000 clones, 82% detected once. V was pared by 7 bases and J by 2 bases, with 5 bases between. The CDR3 sequence is 10 residues long. Germline CDR1 reads SQVTM; CDR2 reads ANQGSEA. The sample taken for sequencing was PBMCs. The genes are TRBV29-1 and TRBJ1-1; D gene uncertain. The receptor was isolated from a male donor in good health and CMV-seronegative. The CDR3 reads CSAVNTEAFF. The CDR3 bases are TGCAGCGCCGTCAACACTGAAGCTTTCTTT.